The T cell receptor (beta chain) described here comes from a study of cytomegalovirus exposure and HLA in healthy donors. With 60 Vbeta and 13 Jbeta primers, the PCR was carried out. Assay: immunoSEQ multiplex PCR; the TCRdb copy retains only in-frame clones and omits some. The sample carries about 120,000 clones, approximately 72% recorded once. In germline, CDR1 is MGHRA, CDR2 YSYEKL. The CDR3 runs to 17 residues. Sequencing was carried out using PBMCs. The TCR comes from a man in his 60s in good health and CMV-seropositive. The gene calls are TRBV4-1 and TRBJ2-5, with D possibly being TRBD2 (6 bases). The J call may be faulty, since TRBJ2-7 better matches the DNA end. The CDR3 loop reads CASSQEGRPSVPYEQYF. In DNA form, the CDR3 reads TGCGCCAGCAGCCAAGAGGGCCGTCCTAGCGTCCCCTACGAGCAGTACTTC.